This is a list of T cell receptor beta chains from one sample in a study of T cell repertoires in cytomegalovirus infection. TCRdb reprocessed the reads with MiXCR, giving one entry per CDR3 protein. The sample holds approximately 700,000 distinct CDR3 sequences, 35% seen once. Material: PBMCs. Receptor source: a human donor in good health (CMV status not recorded). Some clones in this sample may be carry-over from other donors' samples. Each CDR3 is given with its conserved first and last residue. Each record gives: D gene, J gene, CDR3 length, V gene, clone size, CDR3 protein, CDR3 DNA. D genes are given only for firm matches. For some rows the clone size is stated as once, few or many, or as a class when expanded; others skip it.

>-|TRBJ2-3|15|TRBV7-9|-
CASSPRTDSTDTQYF
TGTGCCAGCAGCCCCCGGACAGACAGCACAGATACGCAGTATTTT
>-|TRBJ1-2|15|TRBV27|-
CASSPRLGTTVGYTF
TGTGCCAGCAGTCCCCGATTGGGTACGACTGTGGGCTACACCTTC
>-|TRBJ1-1|14|TRBV10-3|few
CAISEIGYSAEAFF
TGTGCCATCAGTGAGATAGGGTATAGTGCTGAAGCTTTCTTT
>TRBD2|TRBJ2-5|14|TRBV20-1|-
CSAKRGGPQETQYF
TGCAGTGCTAAGCGGGGCGGCCCCCAAGAGACCCAGTACTTC
>-|TRBJ2-1|15|TRBV7-6|-
CASSRGGLPDNEQFF
TGTGCCAGCAGCAGAGGCGGGCTTCCTGACAATGAGCAGTTCTTC
>-|TRBJ1-1|13|TRBV19|many
CASSRTVNTEAFF
TGTGCCAGCAGCCGGACAGTTAACACTGAAGCTTTCTTT
>-|TRBJ2-3|13|TRBV11-2|-
CASRMTAGGTQYF
TGTGCCAGCAGAATGACCGCCGGAGGTACGCAGTATTTT
>-|TRBJ1-4|18|TRBV19|-
CASSIVSWTVATNEKLFF
TGTGCCAGTAGTATAGTTTCTTGGACGGTAGCAACTAATGAAAAACTGTTTTTT
>-|TRBJ1-2|14|TRBV28|few
CAGRAAGVGYGYTF
TGTGCGGGAAGAGCGGCGGGAGTGGGCTATGGCTACACCTTC
>-|TRBJ2-5|13|TRBV10-3|-
CAISVMGSETQYF
TGTGCCATCAGTGTTATGGGATCCGAGACCCAGTACTTC
>TRBD2|TRBJ2-7|19|TRBV7-8|once
CASSLDPAGVVGAYNEQYF
TGTGCCAGCAGCTTAGACCCAGCGGGAGTGGTCGGGGCCTACAATGAGCAGTACTTC
>-|TRBJ2-1|17|TRBV6-5|few
CASSYSMDYPGNNEQFF
TGTGCCAGCAGTTACTCGATGGACTATCCAGGGAATAATGAGCAGTTCTTC
>-|TRBJ2-1|13|TRBV11-3|-
CASRRDTIGEQFF
TGTGCCAGCAGGCGGGACACCATTGGAGAGCAGTTCTTC
>TRBD1|TRBJ2-7|13|TRBV7-9|-
CASSTQGAEEQYF
TGTGCCAGTTCTACCCAGGGGGCTGAAGAGCAGTACTTC
>-|TRBJ2-7|15|TRBV11-2|-
CASTWRGRQNYEQYF
TGTGCCAGCACCTGGAGGGGGAGGCAGAATTACGAGCAGTACTTC
>TRBD2|TRBJ2-1|12|TRBV7-2|-
CASSPGGTGQFF
TGTGCCAGCAGTCCCGGGGGGACTGGGCAGTTCTTC
>TRBD1|TRBJ2-7|13|TRBV6-8|-
CASSMGQAYEKYF
TGTGCCAGCAGTATGGGACAGGCCTACGAGAAGTACTTC
>-|TRBJ1-2|15|TRBV19|few
CASSIHRELFYGYTF
TGTGCCAGTAGTATCCACAGGGAGCTCTTCTATGGCTACACCTTC
>-|TRBJ2-5|12|TRBV28|few
CASSLPTGPQYF
TGTGCCAGCAGTTTACCGACAGGCCCCCAGTACTTC
>-|TRBJ2-5|13|TRBV12-3/TRBV12-4|few
CASSHTDGETQYF
TGTGCCAGCAGTCACACGGATGGAGAGACCCAGTACTTC
>-|TRBJ1-4|14|TRBV7-4|-
CASSFPVGNEKLFF
TGTGCCAGCAGCTTCCCCGTCGGTAATGAAAAACTGTTTTTT
>-|TRBJ2-1|14|TRBV7-6|-
CASSLAGLHNEQFF
TGTGCCAGCAGCTTAGCAGGACTACACAATGAGCAGTTCTTC
>-|TRBJ1-1|13|TRBV7-6|few
CASSLAYNTEAFF
TGTGCCAGCAGCTTAGCGTACAACACTGAAGCTTTCTTT
>-|TRBJ1-1|13|TRBV12-3/TRBV12-4|-
CASSLGREAEAFF
TGTGCCAGCAGTTTAGGTAGGGAAGCTGAAGCTTTCTTT
>TRBD1|TRBJ2-7|16|TRBV6-5|few
CASSYIATGGSYEQYF
TGTGCCAGCAGTTACATCGCCACAGGGGGCTCCTACGAGCAGTACTTC